The 8 T cell receptor beta chains reported below all come from one sample, sequenced in a study of shared clonotypes between healthy human individuals. Sequencing used immunoSEQ multiplex PCR; TCRdb keeps in-frame clones, though not all of them. Of almost 750,000 clones listed, over 60% are singletons. Sequencing used memory CD4+ T cells sorted from blood. As to subset: CD45RA-negative fraction. All receptors come from a woman between 25 and 40 years old in good health.

The CDR3 DNA is TGTGCCAGCAGAGTTCCCTCCGGGGAGCTGTTTTTT. It encodes CASRVPSGELFF. The chain employs TRBV7-3 and TRBJ2-2, with unresolved D. Germline assignment: CDR1 SGHTA and CDR2 FQGTGA. The CDR3 extends over 12 amino acids. V lost 6 bases and J 6 bases, leaving 8 bases between the germline ends.

This clone was found once. The chain joins TRBV5-1 to TRBJ2-3; D tentatively fits TRBD1 or TRBD2 (5 bases each). Trimming removed 4 bases from V and 2 bases from J, with 14 bases in between. The germline V gene has CDR1 SGHRS and CDR2 YFSETQ. The CDR3 is made up of 15 amino acids. The CDR3 coding sequence is TGCGCCAGCAGCCCCAACGGGGCAAACACAGATACGCAGTATTTT. Translating it yields CASSPNGANTDTQYF.

The rearrangement links TRBV28 to TRBJ2-5, with TRBD1 as a possible D gene (5 bases). V was shortened by 10 bases and J by 0 bases, with 12 bases between the two germline ends. Germline V gene lookup returns CDR1 MDHEN and CDR2 SYDVKM. The CDR3 is 13 residues long. This CDR3 is CATYPGYQETQYF. CDR3 DNA sequence: TGTGCCACCTACCCAGGGTACCAAGAGACCCAGTACTTC. Filled out from reference TRBV28 and TRBJ2-5, the complete variable domain reads DVKVTQSSRYLVKRTGEKVFLECVQDMDHENMFWYRQDPGLGLRLIYFSYDVKMKEKGDIPEGYSVSREKKERFSLILESASTNQTSMYLCATYPGYQETQYFGPGTRLLVL.

This chain joins TRBV5-1 and TRBJ2-7; 8 bases align to TRBD1. The CDR3 loop spans 15 amino acids. V was pared by 0 bases and J by 4 bases, with 6 bases of the junction left unmatched. Looked up from germline, CDR1 is SGHRS and CDR2 is YFSETQ. CDR3 amino acids: CASSLATGGFYEQYF. The DNA for the CDR3 is TGCGCCAGCAGCTTGGCCACAGGGGGATTTTACGAGCAGTACTTC. Full variable domain (outside the CDR3, taken from reference TRBV5-1 and TRBJ2-7): KAGVTQTPRYLIKTRGQQVTLSCSPISGHRSVSWYQQTPGQGLQFLFEYFSETQRNKGNFPGRFSGRQFSNSRSEMNVSTLELGDSALYLCASSLATGGFYEQYFGPGTRLTVT.

The J gene is TRBJ2-7, the V gene TRBV6-6; tentatively, D is TRBD2 (6 bases). The CDR3 is 15 amino acids. Trimming pared 2 bases from V and 2 bases from J, leaving 13 bases between. Germline V gene lookup returns CDR1 MNHNY and CDR2 SVGAGI (reference sequence). Here the CDR3 DNA reads TGTGCCAGCAGTTACGGCGGGACTCCTCCCTACGAGCAGTACTTC. Amino acids: CASSYGGTPPYEQYF.

The chain has TRBV5-1 and TRBJ2-3, with 8 bases aligning to TRBD2. CDR3 size: 18 residues. Germline values: CDR1 SGHRS, CDR2 YFSETQ. V shed 0 bases and J 2 bases; nucleotides not matched to a gene: 11. The CDR3 nucleotides read TGCGCCAGCAGCTTGGTCGTGGCTAGCGGGTACTCCACAGATACGCAGTATTTT. This sequence encodes CASSLVVASGYSTDTQYF.

This chain uses TRBV7-6 with TRBJ2-1; tentative D call: TRBD1 (6 bases). The CDR3 covers 14 residues. Germline CDR1 and CDR2: SGHVS and FNYEAQ. V lost 5 bases and J 8 bases, leaving 16 bases between the germline ends. The CDR3 loop reads CASSAQTGPHEQFF. CDR3 in DNA: TGTGCCAGCAGCGCCCAGACAGGTCCCCATGAGCAGTTCTTC.

The CDR3 region has the DNA TGTGCCAGCAGCTTACACCAGGGGGGGGCGAGTTCCAATCAGCCCCAGCATTTT. This gives the protein CASSLHQGGASSNQPQHF. The chain is built from TRBV28 and TRBJ1-5; 7 bases fit TRBD1. This CDR3 is built from 18 residues. J was trimmed by 3 bases and V by 6 bases; bases with no gene match: 17. Germline CDR1 and CDR2: MDHEN and SYDVKM.